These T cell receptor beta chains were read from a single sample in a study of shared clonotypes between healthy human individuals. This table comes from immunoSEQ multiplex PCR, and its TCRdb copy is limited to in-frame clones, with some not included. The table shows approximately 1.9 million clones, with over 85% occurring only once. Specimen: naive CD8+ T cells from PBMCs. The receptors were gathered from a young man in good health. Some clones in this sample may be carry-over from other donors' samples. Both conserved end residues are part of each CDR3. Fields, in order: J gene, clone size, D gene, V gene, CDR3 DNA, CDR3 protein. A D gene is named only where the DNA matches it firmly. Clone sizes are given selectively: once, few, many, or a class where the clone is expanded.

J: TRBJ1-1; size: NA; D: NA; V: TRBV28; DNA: TGTGCCAGCAGTATACTGGGATGGACTGAAGCTTTCTTT; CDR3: CASSILGWTEAFF
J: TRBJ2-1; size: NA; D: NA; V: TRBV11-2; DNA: TGTGCCAGCAGCTTAGTCTCCGGACTGAACTACAATGAGCAGTTCTTC; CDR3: CASSLVSGLNYNEQFF
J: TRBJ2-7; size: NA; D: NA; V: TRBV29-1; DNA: TGCAGCGTTGAAGATCAGAGCAGGTCCTACGAGCAGTACTTC; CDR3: CSVEDQSRSYEQYF
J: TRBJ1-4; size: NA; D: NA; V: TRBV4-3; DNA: TGCGCCAGCAGCCAAGAGACCGGGGAAAAACTGTTTTTT; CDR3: CASSQETGEKLFF
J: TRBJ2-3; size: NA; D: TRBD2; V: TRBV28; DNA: TGTGCCAGCAGTCCCCTCCCTAGCGGGAGAGATACGCAGTATTTT; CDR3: CASSPLPSGRDTQYF
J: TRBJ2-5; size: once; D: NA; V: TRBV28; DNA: TGTGCCAGCAGTTTTAGGGAGACCCAGTACTTC; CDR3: CASSFRETQYF
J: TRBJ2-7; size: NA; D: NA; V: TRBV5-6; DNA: TGTGCCAGCAGCTTGGCCTCCGGGGACCCCCACGAGCAGTACTTC; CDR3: CASSLASGDPHEQYF
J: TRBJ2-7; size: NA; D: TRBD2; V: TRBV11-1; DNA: TGTGCCAGCAGCTTCGGGACTAACTCCTACGAGCAGTACTTC; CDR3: CASSFGTNSYEQYF
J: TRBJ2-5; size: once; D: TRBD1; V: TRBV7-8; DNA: TGTGCCAGCAGCTCGCAATGGACAGGGGTTTTGGAGACCCAGTACTTC; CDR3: CASSSQWTGVLETQYF
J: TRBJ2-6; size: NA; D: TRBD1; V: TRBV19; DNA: TGTGCCAGTAGTACCCGCAGGGGGGGGGCCAACGTCCTGACTTTC; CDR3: CASSTRRGGANVLTF
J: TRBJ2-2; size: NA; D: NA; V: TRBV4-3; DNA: TGCGCCAGCAGCCAAGATCACGGGTTTGGGGGTGACAACACCGGGGAGCTGTTTTTT; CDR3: CASSQDHGFGGDNTGELFF
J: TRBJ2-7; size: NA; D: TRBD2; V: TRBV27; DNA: TGTGCCAGCAGTTCCCTCGGCGGGAGGGCGAACGAGCAGTACTTC; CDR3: CASSSLGGRANEQYF
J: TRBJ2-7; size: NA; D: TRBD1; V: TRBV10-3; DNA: TGTGCCATCAGTGGCACCTTGACAGGGAACGAGCAGTACTTC; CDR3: CAISGTLTGNEQYF
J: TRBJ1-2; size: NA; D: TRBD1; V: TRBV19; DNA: TGTGCCAGTACAGGGGGTAGAGCTAACTATGGCTACACCTTC; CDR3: CASTGGRANYGYTF
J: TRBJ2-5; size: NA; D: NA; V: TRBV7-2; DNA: TGTGCCAGCAGCCCACTTGGGGGAGGAAGAGAGACCCAGTACTTC; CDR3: CASSPLGGGRETQYF
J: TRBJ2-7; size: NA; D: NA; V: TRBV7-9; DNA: TGTGCCAGCAGCCCAGTGGCGGGCGTTTACGAGCAGTACTTC; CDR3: CASSPVAGVYEQYF